Following are 18 T cell receptor beta chains from one sample sequenced in a study of Graves' ophthalmopathy and Graves' hyperthyroidism. The study amplified TCR beta CDR3 regions using RNA transcripts. First-round RT-PCR relied on HTBI primers, and a second-round multiplex PCR came next. TCRdb passed the multiplex PCR reads through MiXCR, listing each CDR3 protein once. The repertoire holds 400,000 to 500,000 distinct CDR3 sequences, around a fifth seen once, with under 3.5% in the top ten. Sequencing was done on a sample of peripheral blood. The receptors derive from a woman aged 18-30 years with stable Graves' hyperthyroidism.

The rearrangement uses TRBV29-1 and TRBJ1-1; D is undetermined. The CDR3 spans 13 residues. The germline V and J ends were trimmed by 6 bases and 3 bases, with 14 bases remaining between them. Germline CDR1 is SQVTM and CDR2 is ANQGSEA. The CDR3 coding sequence is TGCAGCGTCCTAGAGTGGAGAGACACTGAAGCTTTCTTT. Its protein product is CSVLEWRDTEAFF.

This chain uses TRBV6-2 or TRBV6-3 with TRBJ1-2, with D maybe TRBD1 (5 bases). CDR1 is MNHEY and CDR2 is SVGEGT in the germline V gene. This CDR3 region has 15 residues. The V gene lost 6 bases and the J gene lost 8 bases, with 22 bases spanning the gap. CDR3 loop: CASSLTGQIGSGYTF. The CDR3 DNA reads TGTGCCAGCAGCCTGACGGGGCAGATTGGCTCCGGCTACACCTTC.

In its sample, this clonotype was seen many times. The J gene is TRBJ2-7, the V gene TRBV24-1, with 8 bases aligning to TRBD2. The CDR3 spans 15 residues. V lost 3 bases and J lost 3; bases outside the gene matches: 6. Germline lookup yields CDR1 KGHDR and CDR2 SFDVKD. The CDR3 here is CATSDPKRESYEQYF. CDR3 DNA sequence: TGTGCCACCAGTGATCCTAAGCGGGAGAGCTACGAGCAGTACTTC.

This clonotype was counted ten times or more. V usage is TRBV6-2 or TRBV6-3 and J usage is TRBJ2-4; 11 bases map to TRBD2. Germline CDR1 reads MNHEY; CDR2 reads SVGEGT. CDR3 length: 15 residues. V lost 4 bases and J lost 8; bases outside the gene matches: 7. The CDR3 sequence: CASSWLAGGGYIQYF. For the CDR3, the DNA is TGTGCCAGCAGTTGGCTAGCGGGAGGCGGTTACATTCAGTACTTC.

This clonotype was detected ten times or more. CDR3 loop: CASSIFPDRGLGNTEAFF. Here the CDR3 DNA reads TGTGCCAGTAGTATTTTCCCCGACAGGGGATTGGGGAACACTGAAGCTTTCTTT. This rearrangement joins TRBV19 to TRBJ1-1, with 8 positions matching TRBD1. CDR3 length equals 18 residues. Germline CDR1 is LNHDA and CDR2 is SQIVND (reference sequence). V shed 3 bases, J shed 1 base, and the junction held 13 bases outside the gene matches. The entire variable domain, with the rest obtained from reference TRBV19 and TRBJ1-1, is as follows: DGGITQSPKYLFRKEGQNVTLSCEQNLNHDAMYWYRQDPGQGLRLIYYSQIVNDFQKGDIAEGYSVSREKKESFPLTVTSAQKNPTAFYLCASSIFPDRGLGNTEAFFGQGTRLTVV.

This clonotype was seen at least ten times. This chain uses TRBV7-9 with TRBJ2-5; TRBD2 aligns across 7 bases. The CDR3 runs 15 residues. With V trimmed by 3 bases and J by 2 bases, 6 bases remained unmatched. CDR1 and CDR2 from the germline V gene are SEHNR and FQNEAQ (reference sequence). Here the CDR3 DNA reads TGTGCCAGCAGCTTTTCCGGGGAGGGTCAAGAGACCCAGTACTTC. Encoded protein: CASSFSGEGQETQYF.

This clonotype was picked up many times. The rearrangement joins TRBV11-2 to TRBJ2-7; 9 positions agree with TRBD1. Germline values: CDR1 SGHAT, CDR2 FQNNGV. This CDR3 is built from 14 residues. J was trimmed by 4 bases and V by 3 bases; bases with no gene match: 4. CDR3 nucleotide sequence: TGTGCCAGCAGCTTCGGACAGGGGCTTTACGAGCAGTACTTC. Residues: CASSFGQGLYEQYF.

This clonotype was found many times. The chain recombines TRBV27 with TRBJ1-3; D is unresolved. The V gene lost 5 bases and the J gene lost 3 bases, with 8 bases spanning the gap. The CDR3 loop spans 13 amino acids. The germline gives CDR1 MNHEY, CDR2 SMNVEV (reference sequence). CDR3 sequence (DNA): TGTGCCAGCAGTCCCGGACTTGGAAACACCATATATTTT. Its protein is CASSPGLGNTIYF.

This clonotype was found a few times. A much larger clone differs by one base, so this may be a read error. No conserved phenylalanine or tryptophan ends this CDR3, so it is likely a read error. DNA of the CDR3: TGTGCCAGCAGTATCGGACAGGGGGCGGACGGGGAGCTGTTTGTT. This sequence encodes CASSIGQGADGELFV. V and J are TRBV12-3 or TRBV12-4 and TRBJ2-2, with 11 nucleotides matching TRBD1. The CDR3 runs 15 residues. V gave up 5 bases and J gave up 7 bases; unmatched junction bases: 6.

There are a few counts of this clonotype. A much larger clone differs by one base, so this may be a read error. V usage is TRBV28 and J usage is TRBJ2-2; TRBD2 matches 7 bases. The CDR3 totals 15 residues. CDR1 and CDR2 (germline): MDHEN, SYDVKM. J lost 1 base, V lost 6 bases, and 5 bases had no gene match. The CDR3 nucleotides read TGTGCCAGCAGCTCATCTAGCGGGAACACCGGGGAGCTGTTTTTT. It is translated as CASSSSSGNTGELFF.

This clonotype occurred many times. The chain couples TRBV6-5 to TRBJ2-2; no clear D. The CDR3 contains 14 residues. Trimming removed 2 bases from V and 4 bases from J, with 8 bases in between. CDR1 MNHEY and CDR2 SVGAGI come from the germline V gene. CDR3 nucleotide sequence: TGTGCCAGCAGTTACGCACAGCGCACCGGGGAGCTGTTTTTT. This translates into CASSYAQRTGELFF.

V is TRBV30 and J is TRBJ2-2; no clear D. The germline V and J ends were trimmed by 0 bases and 1 base, with 6 bases remaining between them. The CDR3 extends over 14 amino acids. Germline-derived CDR1 and CDR2 are GTSNPN and SVGIG (reference sequence). The CDR3 bases are TGTGCCTGGAGTGTCCTGAAGAACACCGGGGAGCTGTTTTTT. It specifies CAWSVLKNTGELFF.

The rearrangement uses TRBV30 and TRBJ1-1; no firm D call. V lost 3 bases to trimming and J lost 1 base, with 9 bases between them. This CDR3 is built from 13 residues. Germline CDR1 reads GTSNPN; CDR2 reads SVGIG (reference sequence). The CDR3 here is CAWSAGPNTEAFF. CDR3 in DNA: TGTGCCTGGAGCGCGGGCCCGAACACTGAAGCTTTCTTT.

There are many counts of this clonotype. This chain uses TRBV4-3 with TRBJ1-1; perhaps TRBD1 as D (5 bases). Trimming shortened V by 4 bases and J by 1 base, and 13 bases separated the two germline ends. The germline CDR1 and CDR2 sequences are LGHNA and YSLEER. The CDR3 covers 15 residues. CDR3 nucleotide sequence: TGCGCCAGCAGCCTATCCTCAGGGCCGAACACTGAAGCTTTCTTT. Translating gives CASSLSSGPNTEAFF.

In its sample, this clonotype was seen many times. CDR3 DNA sequence: TGCAGTGCTAGAGATGGTCAACTGCTCAAAAACATTCAGTACTTC. It yields the protein CSARDGQLLKNIQYF. The rearrangement joins TRBV20-1 to TRBJ2-4; no firm D call. Trimming pared 0 bases from V and 3 bases from J, leaving 12 bases between. Germline CDR1 reads DFQATT; CDR2 reads SNEGSKA (reference sequence). The CDR3 is made up of 15 amino acids.

This clonotype was seen repeatedly, ten times or more. The genes are TRBV10-3 and TRBJ2-2; weak D call: TRBD1 (6 bases). CDR1 and CDR2 (germline): ENHRY, SYGVKD. The germline V and J ends were trimmed by 8 bases and 7 bases, with 14 bases remaining between them. This CDR3 comprises 13 residues. CDR3 DNA: TGTGCCATCGGCGACTACAGGGACGGGGAGCTGTTTTTT. Protein: CAIGDYRDGELFF.

Notes on this clonotype: This may be a read error, as it is one base from a much larger clone. The chain uses TRBV15 and TRBJ2-2; D not resolved. V was trimmed by 4 bases and J by 7 bases, leaving 7 bases between them. Germline loops: CDR1 LNHNV, CDR2 YYDKDF (reference sequence). This CDR3 contains 12 residues. CDR3 DNA sequence: TGTGCCACCAGCAAAGACGACGGGGAGCTGTTTTTT. This translates into CATSKDDGELFF.

This clonotype has a count of ten or more. The V call is TRBV5-1, the J call TRBJ1-1, with D possibly TRBD1 on 5 matching bases. Looked up from germline, CDR1 is SGHRS and CDR2 is YFSETQ. This CDR3 comprises 16 residues. V lost 3 bases and J 1 base, leaving 16 bases between the germline ends. DNA of the CDR3: TGCGCCAGCAGCTGGAACGGTTGGGGGACGAACACTGAAGCTTTCTTT. It encodes CASSWNGWGTNTEAFF.